Each of the 3 T cell receptor beta chains below was sequenced from the same sample in a study of T cell responses to AZD1222 COVID-19 vaccine. Measured with immunoSEQ multiplex PCR; TCRdb has only the in-frame clones, and not every one. The sample includes 250,000 to 300,000 clones, 90% to 95% seen only once; the top ten take 0.55%. Sequenced here: peripheral blood, sampled 28 days after the second AZD1222 dose. These receptors came from an adult who received the AZD1222 COVID-19 vaccine.

The V and J genes are TRBV2 and TRBJ1-2; D is ambiguous. The V gene lost 7 bases and the J gene lost 7 bases, with 16 bases spanning the gap. The CDR3 covers 13 residues. Germline V CDR1 and CDR2: SNHLY, FYNNEI. CDR3 sequence: CASTGGEERGYTF. Here the CDR3 DNA reads TGTGCCAGCACCGGCGGGGAGGAACGTGGCTACACCTTC.

The genes are TRBV10-3 and TRBJ1-5, with D tentatively TRBD1 (6 bases). Germline assignment: CDR1 ENHRY and CDR2 SYGVKD. This CDR3 has 14 amino acids. Trimming took off 10 bases at V and 3 bases at J, with 16 bases between the two ends. CDR3 nucleotide sequence: TGTGCCACCAACAAGGGGGGGGACAATCAGCCCCAGCATTTT. This sequence encodes CATNKGGDNQPQHF.

The chain has TRBV30 and TRBJ2-7, with D tentatively TRBD2 (5 bases). CDR3 size: 14 residues. Germline V gives CDR1 GTSNPN, CDR2 SVGIG (reference sequence). V dropped 3 bases and J dropped 7 bases, with 19 bases sitting between them. The CDR3 region has the DNA TGTGCCTGGAGGATGAAGGCGGGCGTCTTTGAGCAGTACTTC. It is translated as CAWRMKAGVFEQYF.